This TCR beta chain was retrieved from a study of T-cell memory formation after mild COVID-19. MiXCR, run by TCRdb on the 5' RACE reads, gives a single entry per CDR3 protein. Of about 360,000 distinct CDR3 sequences in the sample, 14% are singletons; the top ten hold about 20%. V lost 2 bases, J lost 6 bases, and 17 bases lay in between. Per germline, CDR1 LGHNA and CDR2 YSLEER. CDR3 length equals 16 residues. This clonotype was counted a few times. V is TRBV4-3 and J is TRBJ1-5; TRBD1 is a possible D gene (5 bases). The TCR sequence derives from a man in his late teens or twenties who had mild COVID-19 (a few samples of this study predate the infection). Cell type and time point are not known. The specimen was PBMCs or a T cell subset sorted from them (not recorded which). The CDR3 DNA sequence: TGCGCCAGCAGCCAATCTCCCGGGGGGTCTGGTCAGCCCCAGCATTTT. Protein sequence: CASSQSPGGSGQPQHF.